A selection of T cell receptor beta chains follows, all from one sample in a study of T cells after yellow fever vaccination. MiXCR was run by TCRdb on the 5' RACE reads, yielding one entry per CDR3 protein. This sample has a few hundred thousand distinct CDR3 sequences; around 6.8% occur once, and the top ten carry roughly a sixth. The sample was PBMCs, taken about 41 days after the first yellow fever vaccination. These TCRs come from a young man who received the YFV17D yellow fever vaccine. Both conserved end residues are part of each CDR3. Fields, in order: clone size, V gene, D gene, J gene, CDR3 protein, CDR3 DNA. The D gene is left open where the match is weak. Clone size, where shown, is once, few, many, or a class for clones that have expanded.

>many|TRBV5-1|-|TRBJ2-5
CASMQGRDAETQYF
TGCGCCAGCATGCAAGGCAGGGATGCGGAGACCCAGTACTTC
>many|TRBV7-2|-|TRBJ1-1
CASSLGTGYEAFF
TGTGCCAGCAGCTTAGGTACAGGGTATGAAGCTTTCTTT
>-|TRBV20-1|-|TRBJ2-5
CSARPPERGEETQYF
TGCAGTGCTAGACCCCCCGAGAGAGGGGAAGAGACCCAGTACTTC
>-|TRBV24-1|-|TRBJ2-2
CATSTPGVTGELFF
TGTGCCACCAGCACCCCGGGGGTCACCGGGGAGCTGTTTTTT
>-|TRBV5-1|TRBD2|TRBJ2-7
CASSTGTSSHEQYF
TGCGCCAGCAGCACCGGGACTAGCTCTCACGAGCAGTACTTC
>many|TRBV29-1|TRBD2|TRBJ2-1
CSVVGLAGFYNEQFF
TGCAGCGTTGTCGGGCTAGCGGGTTTCTACAATGAGCAGTTCTTC
>-|TRBV29-1|-|TRBJ1-2
CSVEQGGYGYTF
TGCAGCGTTGAACAGGGAGGCTATGGCTACACCTTC
>-|TRBV19|TRBD2|TRBJ2-1
CASSATSDEQFF
TGTGCCAGTAGTGCGACTAGCGATGAGCAGTTCTTC
>few|TRBV12-3/TRBV12-4|-|TRBJ1-1
CATSVGDLNTEAFF
TGTGCCACCTCCGTGGGGGACCTGAACACTGAAGCTTTCTTT
>-|TRBV7-2|-|TRBJ2-7
CASRLSRSSSYEQYF
TGTGCCAGCAGGCTCTCTCGATCGAGCTCCTACGAGCAGTACTTC
>few|TRBV20-1|TRBD2|TRBJ2-3
CSTPPQRGHTDTQYF
TGCAGTACCCCACCTCAGCGGGGGCACACAGATACGCAGTATTTT
>-|TRBV28|TRBD1|TRBJ2-2
CASSFSGQGYTGELFF
TGTGCCAGCAGTTTTTCGGGACAGGGGTACACCGGGGAGCTGTTTTTT
>-|TRBV7-2|-|TRBJ2-2
CASSLDSSLRELFF
TGTGCCAGCAGCTTAGATTCTAGCCTGCGGGAGCTGTTTTTT
>few|TRBV10-3|TRBD1|TRBJ1-1
CAISPGQRINTEAFF
TGTGCCATCAGTCCGGGACAGAGGATAAACACTGAAGCTTTCTTT
>many|TRBV29-1|-|TRBJ1-1
CSACGGTEAFF
TGCAGCGCCTGTGGGGGCACTGAAGCTTTCTTT
>many|TRBV4-1|-|TRBJ2-7
CASSLSRSTHYEQYF
TGCGCCAGCAGCCTTTCCCGTTCGACTCACTACGAGCAGTACTTC
>-|TRBV19|-|TRBJ1-4
CASSMGGAEANEKLFF
TGTGCCAGTAGTATGGGTGGGGCAGAAGCTAATGAAAAACTGTTTTTT
>-|TRBV2|TRBD2|TRBJ2-1
CASRGTSGGANEQFF
TGTGCCAGCAGGGGGACTAGCGGGGGGGCTAATGAGCAGTTCTTC
>-|TRBV29-1|TRBD1|TRBJ1-1
CSAYPGTGPTSTEAFF
TGCAGCGCGTATCCCGGGACAGGGCCAACGAGCACTGAAGCTTTCTTT
>few|TRBV20-1|-|TRBJ2-1
CSASPRGGSNEQFF
TGCAGTGCTAGTCCTCGGGGTGGGTCCAATGAGCAGTTCTTC
>few|TRBV7-9|TRBD1|TRBJ2-1
CASSETGGEQFF
TGTGCCAGCAGCGAAACAGGGGGCGAGCAGTTCTTC
>few|TRBV14|TRBD1|TRBJ2-7
CASSPRTGKSYEQYF
TGTGCCAGCAGCCCCAGGACAGGCAAATCCTACGAGCAGTACTTC
>few|TRBV6-2/TRBV6-3|TRBD2|TRBJ2-2
CASSSLTSGGENTGELFF
TGTGCCAGCAGTTCCTTGACTAGCGGGGGGGAAAACACCGGGGAGCTGTTTTTT
>few|TRBV6-2/TRBV6-3|-|TRBJ1-2
CASSRGKRGGYTF
TGTGCCAGCAGTCGGGGTAAAAGAGGCGGCTACACCTTC
>few|TRBV11-2|-|TRBJ2-2
CASSLYSAGGGTGELFF
TGTGCCAGCAGCTTATACTCCGCCGGGGGAGGAACCGGGGAGCTGTTTTTT
>-|TRBV11-2|TRBD2|TRBJ2-3
CASSSRGGGGTDTQYF
TGTGCCAGCAGCTCCCGGGGCGGGGGGGGAACAGATACGCAGTATTTT
>few|TRBV6-1|TRBD1|TRBJ2-5
CASQGATFQETQYF
TGTGCCAGTCAGGGGGCCACGTTCCAAGAGACCCAGTACTTC
>many|TRBV6-2/TRBV6-3|TRBD1|TRBJ1-2
CASTPTGSYGYTF
TGTGCCAGCACCCCGACAGGGAGTTATGGCTACACCTTC
>-|TRBV6-1|TRBD2|TRBJ2-1
CASRLGGAYNEQFF
TGTGCCAGCCGGCTGGGGGGGGCCTACAATGAGCAGTTCTTC
>many|TRBV6-5|-|TRBJ1-6
CASRPGRDNSPLHF
TGTGCCAGCAGACCGGGACGGGATAATTCACCCCTCCACTTT
>few|TRBV11-2|-|TRBJ2-1
CASSLALSGHVKGQFF
TGTGCCAGCAGCTTAGCGCTCTCCGGGCATGTAAAAGGGCAGTTCTTC
>-|TRBV13|-|TRBJ1-2
CASSLEAGESNYGYTF
TGTGCCAGCAGCTTAGAGGCAGGGGAATCTAACTATGGCTACACCTTC
>many|TRBV12-3/TRBV12-4|TRBD1|TRBJ2-4
CASSFGQGRDIQYF
TGTGCCAGCAGTTTCGGACAGGGCAGGGACATTCAGTACTTC
>-|TRBV4-3|-|TRBJ1-1
CASSQGPGHRNTEAFF
TGCGCCAGCAGCCAGGGACCGGGACACAGGAACACTGAAGCTTTCTTT
>few|TRBV4-2|TRBD1|TRBJ2-4
CASSQPGTVPAKNIQYF
TGTGCCAGCAGCCAACCCGGGACAGTCCCCGCCAAAAACATTCAGTACTTC
>-|TRBV4-2|-|TRBJ2-3
CASSQLGTGGPDTQYF
TGTGCCAGCAGCCAGCTAGGAACGGGGGGCCCAGATACGCAGTATTTT
>many|TRBV7-2|TRBD2|TRBJ2-2
CASSFSGGGTGELFF
TGTGCCAGCAGCTTCAGCGGGGGCGGCACCGGGGAGCTGTTTTTT
>many|TRBV12-3/TRBV12-4|TRBD1|TRBJ2-1
CASSVGTDNEQFF
TGTGCCAGCAGTGTTGGGACAGACAATGAGCAGTTCTTC
>few|TRBV5-1|-|TRBJ1-1
CASGSQTSNTEAFF
TGCGCCAGCGGATCCCAGACCTCGAACACTGAAGCTTTCTTT
>few|TRBV20-1|-|TRBJ1-1
CSASRGGNTEAFF
TGCAGTGCAAGCAGGGGAGGGAACACTGAAGCTTTCTTT
>many|TRBV5-1|-|TRBJ1-6
CASSGGTPGVPLHF
TGCGCCAGCAGCGGTGGCACCCCGGGGGTACCCCTCCACTTT
>few|TRBV25-1|TRBD2|TRBJ2-2
CASSDPGRGGAGELFF
TGTGCCAGCAGTGACCCCGGGAGGGGGGGGGCCGGGGAGCTGTTTTTT
>many|TRBV5-6|TRBD2|TRBJ2-7
CASSFLTRGEYEQYF
TGTGCCAGCAGCTTTCTCACCCGGGGGGAGTACGAGCAGTACTTC
>-|TRBV4-2|TRBD2|TRBJ2-3
CASSQMGLALRVTDTQYF
TGTGCCAGCAGCCAAATGGGACTAGCCCTAAGGGTCACAGATACGCAGTATTTT
>-|TRBV4-1|TRBD1|TRBJ2-5
CASSQLGLQGKETQYF
TGCGCCAGCAGCCAACTCGGGTTACAGGGGAAGGAGACCCAGTACTTC
>-|TRBV20-1|-|TRBJ2-2
CCAMSSQRLGAGELFF
TGCTGTGCTATGAGTTCCCAACGCCTTGGGGCCGGGGAGCTGTTTTTT
>few|TRBV4-3|TRBD2|TRBJ2-3
CASSQDKKLAGSWGTDTQYF
TGCGCCAGCAGCCAAGATAAGAAACTAGCGGGGTCATGGGGCACAGATACGCAGTATTTT